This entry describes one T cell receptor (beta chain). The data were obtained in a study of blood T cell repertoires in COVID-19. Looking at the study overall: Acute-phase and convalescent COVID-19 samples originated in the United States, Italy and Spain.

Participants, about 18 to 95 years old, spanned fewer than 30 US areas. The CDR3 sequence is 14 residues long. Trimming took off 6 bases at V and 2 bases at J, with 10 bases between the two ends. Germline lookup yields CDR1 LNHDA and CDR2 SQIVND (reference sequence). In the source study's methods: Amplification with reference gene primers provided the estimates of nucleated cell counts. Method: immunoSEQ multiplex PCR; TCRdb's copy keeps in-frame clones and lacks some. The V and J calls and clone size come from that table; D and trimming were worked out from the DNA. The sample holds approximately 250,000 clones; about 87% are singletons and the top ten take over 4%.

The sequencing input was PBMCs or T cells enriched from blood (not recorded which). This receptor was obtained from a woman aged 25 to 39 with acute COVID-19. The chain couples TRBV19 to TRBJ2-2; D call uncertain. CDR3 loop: CASRPSLNTGELFF. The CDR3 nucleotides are TGTGCCAGTAGGCCGAGCCTTAACACCGGGGAGCTGTTTTTT.